The T cell receptor (beta chain) under discussion was sequenced for a study of OX40 agonist ivuxolimab in advanced cancers. Study-wide results and caveats: The study did not work out the antigen specificity of the expanded peripheral T cells.

Comment on this clone: Its matching antigen is unknown.

Produced via immunoSEQ multiplex PCR; TCRdb's table is partial and in-frame only. The data contain around 70,000 clones, 85% to 90% of them singletons. Germline V gene data show CDR1 as WNHNN and CDR2 as SYGVQD (reference sequence). The CDR3 covers 16 residues. Deletions cut 8 bases from V and 2 bases from J, with 22 bases between. The rearrangement uses TRBV10-1 and TRBJ2-7; D is perhaps TRBD1 (8 bases). Sequencing was performed on CD4+ or CD8+ T cells sorted from blood, taken in a trial of the OX40 agonist ivuxolimab. This clonotype originated in an adult with an advanced solid tumor such as melanoma, head and neck, liver or kidney cancer. CDR3 in amino acids: CASSGGRQGRAYEQYF. DNA for the CDR3: TGCGCCAGCTCGGGCGGTAGACAGGGGAGGGCCTACGAGCAGTACTTC.